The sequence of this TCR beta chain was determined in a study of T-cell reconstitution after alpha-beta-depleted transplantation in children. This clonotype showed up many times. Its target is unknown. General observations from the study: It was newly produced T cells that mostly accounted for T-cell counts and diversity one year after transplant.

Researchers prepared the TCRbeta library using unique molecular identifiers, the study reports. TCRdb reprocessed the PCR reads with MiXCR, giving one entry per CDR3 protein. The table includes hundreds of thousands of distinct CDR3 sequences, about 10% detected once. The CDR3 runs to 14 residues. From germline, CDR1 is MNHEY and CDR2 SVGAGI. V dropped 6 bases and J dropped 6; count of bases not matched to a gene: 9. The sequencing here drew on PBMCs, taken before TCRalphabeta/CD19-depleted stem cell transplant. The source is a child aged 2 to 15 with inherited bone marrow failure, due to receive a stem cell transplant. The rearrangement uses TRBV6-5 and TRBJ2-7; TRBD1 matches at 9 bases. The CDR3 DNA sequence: TGTGCCAGCAGGGGACAGGGTTATCGTGGCGAGCAGTACTTC. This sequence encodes CASRGQGYRGEQYF.